This TCR beta chain was identified in a study of monozygotic twins with inflammatory bowel disease (dated by TCRdb to between 2019 and 2020). For context, the study as a whole: The full study comprised 28 monozygotic twin pairs: nine German pairs (four IBD-concordant, five IBD-discordant) and 19 IBD-discordant Danish pairs. The search for disease-associated traits relied mainly on comparing, within discordant pairs, IBD patients with their genetically identical healthy co-twins. Each individual had, on average, about 151 000 unique TCRalpha sequences and 181 000 unique TCRbeta sequences available for analysis.

To prepare the library, 5' RACE was applied. The input for every TCR library was roughly 4,000 ng of total RNA. For each sample, cDNA synthesis with SMARTScribe reverse transcriptase was split into eight separate reactions. During cDNA synthesis, template switching was used to introduce unique molecular identifiers that contained a 6-nucleotide sample barcode. Amplification of TCRalpha and TCRbeta cDNA involved two nested PCRs of approximately 17 and 9 cycles, and each PCR was followed by bead purification. Before amplification, cDNA was treated with uracil DNA-glycosylase and purified using the QIAquick PCR purification kit. The second PCR added Illumina TruSeq-compatible adapters along with sample-specific barcodes. TapeStation and Qubit were used to check library quality and concentration, and 5 ng of each library went into the pool. Sequencing of the pooled libraries was done on an Illumina HiSeq2500 single-index Rapid Run using custom sequencing primers and 2 x 100 bp reads. On the authors' methods: UMI-based consensus assembly with MiGEC version 1.2.6 was used to correct PCR and sequencing errors. MiXCR version 2.1.1 was used to carry out V(D)J alignment, clonotype assembly and CDR3 extraction. To normalise gene usage, clonotype sharing and MAIT/NKT TCR abundance, the top 1000, 10 000 and 20 000 clonotypes in each sample were analysed. Diversity was computed as the inverse Simpson index with the vegan R package after downsampling to 27 000 UMIs. Paired Mann-Whitney U tests on discordant twin pairs were used, with Benjamini-Hochberg multiple-testing correction. TCRdb reprocessed the reads and provides one entry for every CDR3 protein sequence; no DNA is given. V and J calls and clone size were set by TCRdb, not the authors. The table kept for this sample lists 200,000 to 250,000 distinct CDR3 sequences. The ten largest make up more than 7.5% of the sample.

In the case of this clonotype: The antigen it recognizes is unknown.

Broad study findings and their caveats: A decrease in TCRbeta repertoire diversity, as measured by inverse Simpson index, was observed in IBD patients compared with their healthy co-twins. Compared with healthy twins, IBD patients shared fewer clonotypes with other individuals, and the difference was most pronounced in patients with signs of disease activity. The analysis was unable to tell apart different T cell subtypes. Repertoire similarity did not differ between concordant and discordant twins, possibly due to limited statistical power. Because patients received different immunosuppressive treatments, the repertoires may have picked up extra background noise and variability between individuals. No single strong signal or clonotype linked to IBD turned up in the results, so the idea that one exists was not supported.

From each donor, an approximately 2.7 ml peripheral blood sample was collected into PAXgene tubes and kept at -80 degrees C. Without T cell sorting, total RNA was isolated from whole blood using the PAXgene blood miRNA kit on an automated QIAcube. Peripheral blood from monozygotic twin pairs concordant or discordant for inflammatory bowel disease was subjected to deep TCRalpha and TCRbeta repertoire profiling with unique molecular barcoding. Smoking habits were recorded for all twin pairs, and individuals were classified as current, former or never smokers. The CDR3 numbers 15 residues from cysteine through phenylalanine. Nucleotide data are not available. Taken from the germline V gene, the CDR1 and CDR2 loops are SGHVS and FQNEAQ.

Sequencing used blood. The sequence is built from TRBV7-8 and TRBJ2-2; TCRdb reports TRBD1, a call that lacks DNA to check it against. The TCR sequence derives from a human donor with ulcerative colitis or Crohn's disease, or a healthy co-twin of an affected twin (not recorded which). CDR3 region: CASSLQGWDTGELFF. Reference TRBV7-8 and TRBJ2-2 proteins supply the regions before and after the CDR3; the full variable domain is: GAGVSQSPRYKVAKRGQDVALRCDPISGHVSLFWYQQALGQGPEFLTYFQNEAQLDKSGLPSDRFFAERPEGSVSTLKIQRTQQEDSAVYLCASSLQGWDTGELFFGEGSRLTVL.